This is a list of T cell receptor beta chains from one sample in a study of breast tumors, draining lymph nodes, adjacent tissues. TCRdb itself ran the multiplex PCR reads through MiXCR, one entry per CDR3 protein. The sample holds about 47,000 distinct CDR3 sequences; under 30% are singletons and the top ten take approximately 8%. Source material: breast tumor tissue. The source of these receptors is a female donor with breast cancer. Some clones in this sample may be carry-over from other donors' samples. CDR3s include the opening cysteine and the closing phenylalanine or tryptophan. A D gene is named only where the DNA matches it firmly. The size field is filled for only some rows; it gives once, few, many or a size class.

cdr3_aa: CSAGQGVNQPQHF
cdr3_nt: TGCAGTGCTGGACAGGGGGTAAATCAGCCCCAGCATTTT
v_call: TRBV20-1
d_call: TRBD1
j_call: TRBJ1-5
clone_size: many

cdr3_aa: CASSSQGSYGYTF
cdr3_nt: TGTGCCAGTAGTTCTCAGGGAAGTTATGGCTACACCTTC
v_call: TRBV19
d_call: .
j_call: TRBJ1-2
clone_size: medium-sized

cdr3_aa: CASSGTILNTIYF
cdr3_nt: TGTGCCAGCAGTGGGACAATCCTGAACACCATATATTTT
v_call: TRBV25-1
d_call: .
j_call: TRBJ1-3
clone_size: many

cdr3_aa: CASSFFGVAPGNEQFF
cdr3_nt: TGTGCCAGCAGCTTTTTTGGAGTAGCTCCCGGCAATGAGCAGTTCTTC
v_call: TRBV7-2
d_call: .
j_call: TRBJ2-1
clone_size: many

cdr3_aa: CASRTRSGYEQYF
cdr3_nt: TGTGCCAGCCGAACACGATCAGGTTACGAGCAGTACTTC
v_call: TRBV6-1
d_call: .
j_call: TRBJ2-7
clone_size: .

cdr3_aa: CASSPNRRDRAYNEQFF
cdr3_nt: TGTGCCAGCTCCCCAAATCGCCGGGACAGAGCCTACAATGAGCAGTTCTTC
v_call: TRBV18
d_call: TRBD1
j_call: TRBJ2-1
clone_size: .

cdr3_aa: CASSTGQTLDTQYF
cdr3_nt: TGCGCCAGCAGCACGGGACAGACATTGGATACGCAGTATTTT
v_call: TRBV5-1
d_call: TRBD1
j_call: TRBJ2-3
clone_size: many

cdr3_aa: CASSFLDRLEQFF
cdr3_nt: TGTGCCAGCAGTTTCCTCGACAGGTTAGAGCAGTTCTTC
v_call: TRBV6-5
d_call: .
j_call: TRBJ2-1
clone_size: many

cdr3_aa: CASSPGQGNGETQYF
cdr3_nt: TGTGCCAGCAGCCCCGGACAGGGCAACGGGGAGACCCAGTACTTC
v_call: TRBV7-8
d_call: TRBD1
j_call: TRBJ2-5
clone_size: many

cdr3_aa: CASSPSSGSGNEQFF
cdr3_nt: TGCGCCAGCAGCCCAAGTAGCGGGAGTGGTAATGAGCAGTTCTTC
v_call: TRBV4-1
d_call: TRBD2
j_call: TRBJ2-1
clone_size: many

cdr3_aa: CSARDRLYGYTF
cdr3_nt: TGCAGTGCTAGGGACAGGCTCTATGGCTACACCTTC
v_call: TRBV20-1
d_call: TRBD1
j_call: TRBJ1-2
clone_size: many

cdr3_aa: CSAGEKGTRNQPQHF
cdr3_nt: TGCAGTGCTGGAGAAAAAGGGACAAGAAATCAGCCCCAGCATTTT
v_call: TRBV20-1
d_call: .
j_call: TRBJ1-5
clone_size: many

cdr3_aa: CASSVDGADTQYF
cdr3_nt: TGTGCCAGCAGCGTAGACGGGGCAGATACGCAGTATTTT
v_call: TRBV9
d_call: .
j_call: TRBJ2-3
clone_size: .

cdr3_aa: CSARGDREYEQYF
cdr3_nt: TGCAGTGCTAGGGGAGACAGGGAGTACGAGCAGTACTTC
v_call: TRBV20-1
d_call: TRBD1
j_call: TRBJ2-7
clone_size: medium-sized

cdr3_aa: CASSQQGTPQETQYF
cdr3_nt: TGCGCCAGCAGCCAACAAGGGACACCTCAAGAGACCCAGTACTTC
v_call: TRBV5-1
d_call: .
j_call: TRBJ2-5
clone_size: many

cdr3_aa: CASSELGQGEITDTQYF
cdr3_nt: TGTGCCAGCAGCGAATTAGGACAGGGAGAAATCACAGATACGCAGTATTTT
v_call: TRBV7-8
d_call: TRBD1
j_call: TRBJ2-3
clone_size: many

cdr3_aa: CASSRSTDTQYF
cdr3_nt: TGTGCCAGCTCACGGAGCACAGATACGCAGTATTTT
v_call: TRBV18
d_call: .
j_call: TRBJ2-3
clone_size: many

cdr3_aa: CASKPWAGIHEQFF
cdr3_nt: TGTGCCAGCAAACCATGGGCGGGGATCCATGAGCAGTTCTTC
v_call: TRBV5-8
d_call: .
j_call: TRBJ2-1
clone_size: many

cdr3_aa: CASSLGQVNEKLFF
cdr3_nt: TGCGCCAGCAGCTTGGGACAGGTTAATGAAAAACTGTTTTTT
v_call: TRBV5-1
d_call: .
j_call: TRBJ1-4
clone_size: many

cdr3_aa: CASRPTGTDTQYF
cdr3_nt: TGTGCCAGCAGACCAACGGGGACAGATACGCAGTATTTT
v_call: TRBV14
d_call: .
j_call: TRBJ2-3
clone_size: many

cdr3_aa: CASSQDRLAGGPIGELFF
cdr3_nt: TGTGCCAGCAGCCAAGATCGGTTAGCGGGAGGGCCTATCGGGGAGCTGTTTTTT
v_call: TRBV3-1
d_call: TRBD2
j_call: TRBJ2-2
clone_size: many

cdr3_aa: CASKAGRLQETQYF
cdr3_nt: TGCGCCAGCAAGGCCGGGAGACTCCAAGAGACCCAGTACTTC
v_call: TRBV5-1
d_call: .
j_call: TRBJ2-5
clone_size: many

cdr3_aa: CSARDLRLAGGINEQFF
cdr3_nt: TGCAGTGCTAGAGACCTCCGACTAGCGGGAGGTATAAATGAGCAGTTCTTC
v_call: TRBV20-1
d_call: TRBD2
j_call: TRBJ2-1
clone_size: many

cdr3_aa: CASSLAGHEQYF
cdr3_nt: TGCGCCAGCAGCTTGGCCGGTCACGAGCAGTACTTC
v_call: TRBV5-1
d_call: .
j_call: TRBJ2-7
clone_size: many

cdr3_aa: CAIGETRQPQHF
cdr3_nt: TGTGCCATCGGGGAGACGAGGCAGCCCCAGCATTTT
v_call: TRBV10-3
d_call: .
j_call: TRBJ1-5
clone_size: many

cdr3_aa: CASRQGRMNSPLHF
cdr3_nt: TGTGCCAGCAGGCAGGGAAGGATGAATTCACCCCTCCACTTT
v_call: TRBV2
d_call: .
j_call: TRBJ1-6
clone_size: many

cdr3_aa: CASSKRRSPLHF
cdr3_nt: TGTGCCAGCAGCAAAAGGCGATCACCCCTCCACTTT
v_call: TRBV5-6
d_call: .
j_call: TRBJ1-6
clone_size: many

cdr3_aa: CATSDTGQYTDTQYF
cdr3_nt: TGTGCCACCAGTGATACGGGACAGTATACAGATACGCAGTATTTT
v_call: TRBV24-1
d_call: TRBD1
j_call: TRBJ2-3
clone_size: many

cdr3_aa: CAIRDRASSETQYF
cdr3_nt: TGTGCCATCAGGGACAGGGCCTCCTCAGAGACCCAGTACTTC
v_call: TRBV10-3
d_call: TRBD1
j_call: TRBJ2-5
clone_size: many

cdr3_aa: CASSEIAGGPDTQYF
cdr3_nt: TGTGCCAGCAGTGAAATAGCGGGGGGGCCAGATACGCAGTATTTT
v_call: TRBV6-1
d_call: TRBD2
j_call: TRBJ2-3
clone_size: many

cdr3_aa: CASSLWSTGELFF
cdr3_nt: TGTGCCAGCAGTTTATGGTCCACCGGGGAGCTGTTTTTT
v_call: TRBV27
d_call: .
j_call: TRBJ2-2
clone_size: many

cdr3_aa: CASSTTEMGHKIYGYTF
cdr3_nt: TGTGCCAGCAGTACTACCGAAATGGGCCACAAGATCTATGGCTACACCTTC
v_call: TRBV6-5
d_call: .
j_call: TRBJ1-2
clone_size: many